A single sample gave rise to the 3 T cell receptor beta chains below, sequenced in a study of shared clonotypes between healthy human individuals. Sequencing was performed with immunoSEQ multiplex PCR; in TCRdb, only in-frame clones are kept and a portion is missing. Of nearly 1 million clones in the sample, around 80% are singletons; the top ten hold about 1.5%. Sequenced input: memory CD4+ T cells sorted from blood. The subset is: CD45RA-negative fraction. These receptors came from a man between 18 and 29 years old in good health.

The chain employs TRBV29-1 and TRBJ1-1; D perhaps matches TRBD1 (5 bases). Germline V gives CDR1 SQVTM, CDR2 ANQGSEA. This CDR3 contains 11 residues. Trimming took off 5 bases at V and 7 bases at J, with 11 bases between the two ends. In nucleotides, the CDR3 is TGCAGCGTTAAGGTGAGGGGTGAAGCTTTCTTT. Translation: CSVKVRGEAFF.

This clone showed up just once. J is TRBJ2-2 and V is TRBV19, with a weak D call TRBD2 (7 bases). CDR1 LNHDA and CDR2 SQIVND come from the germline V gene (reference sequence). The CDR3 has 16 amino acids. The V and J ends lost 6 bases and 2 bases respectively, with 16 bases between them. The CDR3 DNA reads TGTGCCAGTAGGCCGGGGACGGGGGGCAACACCGGGGAGCTGTTTTTT. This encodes CASRPGTGGNTGELFF.

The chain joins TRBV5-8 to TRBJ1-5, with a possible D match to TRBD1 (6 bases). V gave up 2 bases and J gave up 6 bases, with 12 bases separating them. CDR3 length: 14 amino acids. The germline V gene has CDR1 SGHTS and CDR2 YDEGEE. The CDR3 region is CASSFGQLRQPQHF. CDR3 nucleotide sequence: TGTGCCAGCAGCTTTGGACAGCTCCGTCAGCCCCAGCATTTT.